This section outlines one TCR beta chain sequence together with its context. This specimen comes from a study of technical replicates of blood from a handful of donors. Germline V lookup: CDR1 SGHTA, CDR2 FQGTGA. With 5 bases removed from V and 1 base from J, the gap between germline ends came to 8 bases. CDR3 size: 13 residues. Some clones are missing from TCRdb's copy, which holds only in-frame ones; the method was immunoSEQ multiplex PCR. This sample has roughly 68,000 clones, with around 91% found just once. The genes are TRBV7-3 and TRBJ2-5, with D perhaps matching TRBD1 (6 bases). This receptor was obtained from a human donor in good health. The sequencing sample was made of T cells isolated from PBMCs. In DNA, the CDR3 is TGTGCCAGCAGCGGACAGTTCCAAGAGACCCAGTACTTC. This encodes CASSGQFQETQYF. Looking up the rest from reference TRBV7-3 and TRBJ2-5 gives the full variable domain: GAGVSQTPSNKVTEKGKYVELRCDPISGHTALYWYRQSLGQGPEFLIYFQGTGAADDSGLPNDRFFAVRPEGSVSTLKIQRTERGDSAVYLCASSGQFQETQYFGPGTRLLVL.